The entry below describes one T cell receptor (beta chain). This receptor's antigen is unknown. No base quality values were provided; no much bigger clone lies one nucleotide off. TCRbeta CDR3 regions were amplified from genomic DNA by means of the immunoSEQ Assay, a bias-controlled multiplex PCR. The authors' pipeline ran thus. Nucleated cell counts per sample were estimated from amplification of reference gene primers within the assay. To quantify the absolute abundance of each unique TCRbeta CDR3 rearrangement, sequence reads were collapsed and filtered. For each sample, productive Simpson clonality was calculated as the square root of Simpson's diversity index across productive rearrangements. Sourced from immuneACCESS, this table was stored by TCRdb with only in-frame sequences that have V and J called. A share of the clones is absent; for the studies checked, an unresolved V gene accounts for under half, and the remainder has no known explanation. V, J and clone size are taken as reported in that table, and D and trimming were inferred from the DNA itself. Present in this sample are some 170,000 clones, about 87% of which were seen just once. 3% to 4.5% of the sample is in the top ten clones.

This entry is derived from a study of blood T cell repertoires in COVID-19 (dated by TCRdb to about 2020). Context from the whole study: Collaborator samples came from the United States, Italy and Spain and covered acute and convalescent phases of COVID-19. The prospective study material was composed of cDNA or gDNA derived from T cells, B-cell-depleted T cells, or PBMCs. The dataset comprised deeply sampled blood TCRbeta repertoires from subjects exposed to, actively infected with, or recovered from COVID-19. The repertoires were released in a freely available public database intended as a resource for research on the immune response to SARS-CoV-2. Samples came from the ongoing ImmuneRACE study (first 160 participants) plus 1,254 subjects from 6 global collaborators. Sample metadata almost always included a de-identified subject ID, COVID-19 status, age in years and sex. HLA class I and class II types, where available, came from metadata supplied by the sample provider rather than from assay-based typing. Overall results and qualifications from the work: How much clinical and demographic metadata was included differed by source and by participant, and the metadata was provided uncurated.

Spanning cysteine to phenylalanine, the CDR3 consists of 18 amino acids. Only the CDR3 portion is preserved as DNA: 54 bases, with reading frame beginning at the first base. The V end loses 3 bases and the J end loses 7 bases, and a stretch of 27 bases separates them. Another Seattle source contributed samples from volunteer blood donors who had recovered from COVID-19. Each collaborating institution followed its own protocols to collect whole blood in K2EDTA tubes. For TCRbeta analysis, collaborators shipped samples in one of three forms: frozen whole blood, isolated PBMCs, or DNA extracted from either of those sample types.

The sample taken for sequencing was peripheral blood. The TCR was taken from an older woman who had recovered from COVID-19. The chain links TRBV23-1 with TRBJ2-5, and the D gene may be TRBD2, 5 bases matching. TRBV23-1 counts as an open reading frame of uncertain function. The CDR3 here reads CASSHSIHWTAGIGTQYF. The bases read TGCGCCAGCAGTCACTCCATCCATTGGACTGCAGGAATTGGGACCCAGTACTTC.